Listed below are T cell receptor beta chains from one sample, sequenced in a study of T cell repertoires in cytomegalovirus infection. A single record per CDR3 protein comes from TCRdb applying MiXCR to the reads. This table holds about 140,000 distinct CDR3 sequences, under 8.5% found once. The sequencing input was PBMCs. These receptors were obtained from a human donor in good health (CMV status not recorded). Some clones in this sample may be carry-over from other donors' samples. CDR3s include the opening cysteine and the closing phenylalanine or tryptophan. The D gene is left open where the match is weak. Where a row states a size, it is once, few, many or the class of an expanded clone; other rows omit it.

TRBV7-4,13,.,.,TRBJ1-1,CASSYDPNTEAFF,TGTGCCAGCAGCTATGACCCGAACACTGAAGCTTTCTTT
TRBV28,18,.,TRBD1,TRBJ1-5,CASSEGTGGIYSNQPQHF,TGTGCCAGCAGTGAAGGGACAGGGGGAATTTATAGCAATCAGCCCCAGCATTTT
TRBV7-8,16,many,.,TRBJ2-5,CASSLGGNPGQETQYF,TGTGCCAGCAGCTTAGGGGGCAATCCAGGCCAAGAGACCCAGTACTTC
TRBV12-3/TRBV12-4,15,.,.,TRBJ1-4,CASTLGGATNEKLFF,TGTGCCAGCACCCTAGGGGGTGCAACTAATGAAAAACTGTTTTTT
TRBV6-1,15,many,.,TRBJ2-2,CASSPPRGNTGELFF,TGTGCCAGCAGCCCGCCCAGGGGCAACACCGGGGAGCTGTTTTTT
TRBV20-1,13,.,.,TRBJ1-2,CSARPPGSTGYTF,TGCAGTGCTAGACCCCCCGGGTCAACGGGCTACACCTTC
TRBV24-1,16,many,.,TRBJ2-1,CATSDPGQKGGDEQFF,TGTGCCACCAGTGATCCCGGACAGAAGGGTGGCGATGAGCAGTTCTTC
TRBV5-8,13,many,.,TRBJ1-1,CASSIGWNTEAFF,TGTGCCAGCAGCATTGGTTGGAACACTGAAGCTTTCTTT
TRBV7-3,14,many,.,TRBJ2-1,CASRWGAGDNEQFF,TGTGCCAGCAGGTGGGGGGCGGGGGACAATGAGCAGTTCTTC
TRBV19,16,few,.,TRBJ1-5,CASSTPFRGGNQPQHF,TGTGCCAGTAGTACACCATTTAGAGGGGGCAATCAGCCCCAGCATTTT
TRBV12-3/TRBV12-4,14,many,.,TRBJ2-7,CASSPGVIPYEQYF,TGTGCCAGCAGTCCCGGGGTAATTCCCTACGAGCAGTACTTC
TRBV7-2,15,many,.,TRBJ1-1,CASSYEPTVDTEAFF,TGTGCCAGCAGCTACGAACCCACGGTGGACACTGAAGCTTTCTTT
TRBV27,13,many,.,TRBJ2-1,CASSLSASRIWFF,TGTGCCAGCAGTTTGTCCGCGTCACGCATTTGGTTCTTC
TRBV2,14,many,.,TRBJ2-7,CASSEEVPTYEQYF,TGTGCCAGCAGTGAAGAAGTCCCTACCTACGAGCAGTACTTC
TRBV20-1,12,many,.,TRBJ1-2,CSAKHLNYGYTF,TGCAGTGCTAAGCATCTAAACTATGGCTACACCTTC
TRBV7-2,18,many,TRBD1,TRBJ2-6,CASSPQGTAGSGANVLTF,TGTGCCAGCAGCCCGCAAGGGACAGCCGGCTCTGGGGCCAACGTCCTGACTTTC
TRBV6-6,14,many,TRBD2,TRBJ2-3,CASSGLAGGDTQYF,TGTGCCAGCAGTGGACTCGCGGGGGGGGATACGCAGTATTTT
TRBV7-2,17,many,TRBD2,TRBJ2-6,CASSKLAGGSGANVLTF,TGTGCCAGCAGCAAACTAGCGGGGGGCTCTGGGGCCAACGTCCTGACTTTC
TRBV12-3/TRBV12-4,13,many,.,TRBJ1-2,CASSFQESYGYTF,TGTGCCAGCAGTTTTCAGGAATCCTATGGCTACACCTTC
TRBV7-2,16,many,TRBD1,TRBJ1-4,CASSSTGERANEKLFF,TGTGCCAGCAGCTCAACAGGGGAACGGGCTAATGAAAAACTGTTTTTT
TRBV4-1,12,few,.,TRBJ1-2,CASSQESGPLTF,TGCGCCAGCAGCCAAGAGTCGGGTCCCTTGACCTTC
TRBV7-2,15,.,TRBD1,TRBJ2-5,CASSGGGRGQETQYF,TGTGCCAGCAGTGGGGGCGGCAGGGGGCAAGAGACCCAGTACTTC
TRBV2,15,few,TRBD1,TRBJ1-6,CASSPRDRGLSPLHF,TGTGCCAGCAGCCCCCGGGACAGGGGGCTATCACCCCTCCACTTT
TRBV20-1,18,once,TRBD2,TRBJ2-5,CSANPWGIRASGRETQYF,TGCAGTGCTAACCCATGGGGGATTCGGGCTAGCGGGAGAGAGACCCAGTACTTC
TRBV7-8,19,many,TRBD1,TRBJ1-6,CASSLGGRTGNSYNSPLHF,TGTGCCAGCAGCTTAGGGGGGCGGACAGGGAACTCCTATAATTCACCCCTCCACTTT
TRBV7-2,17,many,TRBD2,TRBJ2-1,CASSSGRLAGVWNEQFF,TGTGCCAGCAGCTCGGGTAGACTAGCGGGGGTTTGGAATGAGCAGTTCTTC
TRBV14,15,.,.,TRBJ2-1,CASSQRTNRHNEQFF,TGTGCCAGCAGCCAGAGGACTAACCGACACAATGAGCAGTTCTTC
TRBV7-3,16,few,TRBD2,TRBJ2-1,CASSAGTSGGTDEQFF,TGTGCCAGCAGTGCCGGGACTAGCGGGGGTACGGATGAGCAGTTCTTC
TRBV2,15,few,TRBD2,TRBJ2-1,CASSFLAGAYNEQFF,TGTGCCAGCAGTTTTCTAGCGGGGGCCTACAATGAGCAGTTCTTC
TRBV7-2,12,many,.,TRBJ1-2,CASSLMNYGYTF,TGTGCCAGCAGCTTAATGAACTATGGCTACACCTTC
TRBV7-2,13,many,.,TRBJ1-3,CASSFRGSNTIYF,TGTGCCAGCAGCTTTCGGGGTAGCAACACCATATATTTT
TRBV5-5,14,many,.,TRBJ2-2,CASSLLGLTGELFF,TGTGCCAGCAGCTTATTAGGGCTCACCGGGGAGCTGTTTTTT
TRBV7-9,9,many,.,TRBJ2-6,CASTQLLTF,TGTGCCAGCACTCAACTCCTGACTTTC
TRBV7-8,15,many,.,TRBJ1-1,CASSLDGLPATEAFF,TGTGCCAGCAGCTTAGACGGACTCCCGGCCACTGAAGCTTTCTTT
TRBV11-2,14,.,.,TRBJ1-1,CASSSPPGQRQAYF,TGTGCCAGCAGCTCCCCCCCTGGACAGCGTCAAGCTTACTTT
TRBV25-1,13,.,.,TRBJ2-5,CASSDSPSETQYF,TGTGCCAGCAGTGATAGCCCATCAGAGACCCAGTACTTC
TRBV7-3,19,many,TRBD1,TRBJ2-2,CASSPLPGQGSANTGELFF,TGTGCCAGCAGCCCCCTACCGGGACAGGGTTCCGCGAACACCGGGGAGCTGTTTTTT
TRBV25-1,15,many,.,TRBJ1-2,CASSEWAASNYGYTF,TGTGCCAGCAGTGAATGGGCGGCCTCCAACTATGGCTACACCTTC
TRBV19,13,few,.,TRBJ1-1,CASILNWGTEAFF,TGTGCCAGTATTCTCAACTGGGGGACAGAAGCTTTCTTT
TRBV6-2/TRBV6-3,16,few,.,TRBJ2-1,CASRPLIVGEHNEQFF,TGTGCCAGCAGGCCCCTAATCGTGGGGGAACACAATGAGCAGTTCTTC
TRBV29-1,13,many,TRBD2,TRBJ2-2,CSVKSGITGELFF,TGCAGCGTTAAAAGCGGGATCACCGGGGAGCTGTTTTTT
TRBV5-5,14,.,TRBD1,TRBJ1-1,CASSSSGGNTEAFF,TGTGCCAGCAGCTCTTCAGGGGGCAACACTGAAGCTTTCTTT
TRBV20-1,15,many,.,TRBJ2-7,CSAPSNQGMGGEQYF,TGCAGTGCTCCCTCGAACCAGGGAATGGGCGGCGAGCAGTACTTC
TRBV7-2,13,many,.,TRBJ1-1,CASLGQMNTEAFF,TGTGCCAGCCTCGGACAGATGAACACTGAAGCTTTCTTT
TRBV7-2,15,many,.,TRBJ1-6,CASSLAPNHNSPLHF,TGTGCCAGCAGCTTAGCCCCAAACCATAATTCACCCCTCCACTTT
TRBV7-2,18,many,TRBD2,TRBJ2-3,CASSLRLAGGQVTDTQYF,TGTGCCAGCAGCCTTCGACTAGCGGGGGGCCAAGTCACAGATACGCAGTATTTT
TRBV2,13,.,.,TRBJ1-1,CASSESPGTEAFF,TGTGCCAGCAGTGAAAGTCCCGGGACTGAAGCTTTCTTT
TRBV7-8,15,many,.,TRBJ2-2,CASSPVRSNTGELFF,TGTGCCAGCAGCCCAGTACGCTCGAACACCGGGGAGCTGTTTTTT
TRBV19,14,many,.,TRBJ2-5,CASSLGTSPETQYF,TGTGCCAGTAGCCTTGGCACTAGCCCAGAGACCCAGTACTTC
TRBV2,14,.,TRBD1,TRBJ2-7,CASIGDRGPYEQYF,TGTGCCAGCATCGGGGACAGGGGACCCTACGAGCAGTACTTC
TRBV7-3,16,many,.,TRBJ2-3,CASSLTAEGDADTQYF,TGTGCCAGCAGCTTAACGGCCGAGGGGGATGCAGATACGCAGTATTTT